This TCR beta chain was sequenced for a study of glioma-infiltrating T cells. The iRepertoire nested amplicon-rescue multiplex PCR amplified TCR alpha and beta CDR3s from RNA. One-step reverse transcription and amplification started from approximately 100-400 ng of tissue mRNA or PBMC total RNA. MiXCR, applied by TCRdb to the multiplex PCR reads, yields one record per CDR3 protein. Among over 80,000 distinct CDR3 sequences listed, roughly 37% were seen once. General study points: CDR3 overlap between tissue and blood was very small. Gliomas, especially low-grade, showed above-expected tissue-blood divergence; non-neoplastic patients showed below.

This clonotype has just one count. Its antigen is not known. A read error may account for a junction end that differs from germline. This CDR3 has 14 amino acids. Germline V gene data show CDR1 as SGHTA and CDR2 as FQGNSA. V and J are TRBV7-2 and TRBJ1-5; TRBD1 aligns across 7 bases. The sequenced sample consisted of glioma tissue, nonneoplastic brain tissue, or PBMCs (not recorded which). This clonotype was sampled from a human donor with low-grade glioma or glioblastoma, undergoing nonglioma brain surgery, or in good health (not recorded which). The CDR3 sequence: CACSSTGLSQPQHF. The DNA of the CDR3 is TGTGCCTGCAGCTCGACAGGGCTCAGTCAGCCCCAGCATTTT. Full variable domain (missing parts from reference TRBV7-2 and TRBJ1-5): GAGVSQSPSNKVTEKGKDVELRCDPISGHTALYWYRQSLGQGLEFLIYFQGNSAPDKSGLPSDRFSAERTGGSVSTLTIQRTQQEDSAVYLCACSSTGLSQPQHFGDGTRLSIL.